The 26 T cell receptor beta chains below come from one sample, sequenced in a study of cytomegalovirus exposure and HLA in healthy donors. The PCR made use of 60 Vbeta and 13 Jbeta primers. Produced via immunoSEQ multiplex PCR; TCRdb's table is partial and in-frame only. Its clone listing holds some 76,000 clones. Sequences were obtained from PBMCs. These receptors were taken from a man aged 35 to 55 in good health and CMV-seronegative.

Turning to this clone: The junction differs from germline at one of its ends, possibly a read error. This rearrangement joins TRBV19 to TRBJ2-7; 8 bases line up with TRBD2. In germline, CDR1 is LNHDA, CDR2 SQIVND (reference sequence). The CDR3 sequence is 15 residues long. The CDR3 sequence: CASRPVSGSSHEQYF. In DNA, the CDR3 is TGTGCCAGTAGACCCGTGAGCGGGAGCTCCCACGAGCAGTACTTC.

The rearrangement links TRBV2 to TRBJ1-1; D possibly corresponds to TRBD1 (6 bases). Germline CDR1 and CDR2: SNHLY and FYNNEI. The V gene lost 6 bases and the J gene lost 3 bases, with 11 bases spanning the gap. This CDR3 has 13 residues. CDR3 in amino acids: CASRGEGDTEAFF. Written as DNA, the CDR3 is TGTGCCAGCAGGGGGGAGGGGGACACTGAAGCTTTCTTT.

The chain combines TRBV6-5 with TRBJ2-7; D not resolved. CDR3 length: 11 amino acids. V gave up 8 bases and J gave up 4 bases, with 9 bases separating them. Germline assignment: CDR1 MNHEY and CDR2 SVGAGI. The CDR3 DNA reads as TGTGCCAGCCCCCCCCAATACGAGCAGTACTTC. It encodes CASPPQYEQYF.

CDR3 sequence reads: CASSLGLAEVTGELFF. CDR3 sequence (DNA): TGCGCCAGCAGTCTAGGACTAGCGGAAGTCACCGGGGAGCTGTTTTTT. This chain links TRBV4-3 with TRBJ2-2; 10 positions match TRBD2. Germline V lookup: CDR1 LGHNA, CDR2 YSLEER. The V gene end was trimmed by 6 bases and the J gene end by 4 bases; junction bases not matched to a gene: 8. This CDR3 has 16 amino acids.

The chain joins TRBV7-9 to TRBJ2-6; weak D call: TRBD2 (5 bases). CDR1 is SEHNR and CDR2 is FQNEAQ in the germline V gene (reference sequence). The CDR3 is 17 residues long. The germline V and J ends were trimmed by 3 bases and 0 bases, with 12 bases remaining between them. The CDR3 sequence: CASSFLAPRSGANVLTF. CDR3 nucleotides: TGTGCCAGCAGCTTCCTAGCTCCCCGCTCTGGGGCCAACGTCCTGACTTTC.

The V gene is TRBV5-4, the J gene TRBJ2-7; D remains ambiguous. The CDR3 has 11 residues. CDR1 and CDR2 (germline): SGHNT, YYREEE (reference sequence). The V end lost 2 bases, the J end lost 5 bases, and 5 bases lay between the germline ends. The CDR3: CASSLTDEQYF. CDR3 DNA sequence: TGTGCCAGCAGCTTAACGGACGAGCAGTACTTC.

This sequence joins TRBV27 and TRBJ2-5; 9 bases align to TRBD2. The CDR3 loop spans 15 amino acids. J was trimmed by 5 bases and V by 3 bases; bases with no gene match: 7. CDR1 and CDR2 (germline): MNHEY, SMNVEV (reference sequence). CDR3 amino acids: CASSLSGGNFETQYF. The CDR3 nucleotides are TGTGCCAGCAGTTTGAGCGGGGGGAATTTTGAGACCCAGTACTTC.

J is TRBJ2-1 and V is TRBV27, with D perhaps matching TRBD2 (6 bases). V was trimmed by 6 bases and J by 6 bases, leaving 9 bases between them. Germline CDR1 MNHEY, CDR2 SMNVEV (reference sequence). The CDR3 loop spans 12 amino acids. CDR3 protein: CASREGPNEQFF. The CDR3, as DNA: TGTGCCAGCAGGGAGGGGCCCAATGAGCAGTTCTTC.

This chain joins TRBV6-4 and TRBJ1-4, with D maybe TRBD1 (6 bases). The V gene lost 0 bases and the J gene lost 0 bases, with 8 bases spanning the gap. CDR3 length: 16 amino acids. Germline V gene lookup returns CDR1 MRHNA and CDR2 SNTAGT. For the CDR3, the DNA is TGTGCCAGCAGTGACTCGAACAGGGCAACTAATGAAAAACTGTTTTTT. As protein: CASSDSNRATNEKLFF.

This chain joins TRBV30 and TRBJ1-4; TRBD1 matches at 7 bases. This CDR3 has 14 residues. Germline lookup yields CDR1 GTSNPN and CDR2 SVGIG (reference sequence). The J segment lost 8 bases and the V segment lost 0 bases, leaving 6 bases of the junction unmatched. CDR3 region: CAWSVQGVLEKLFF. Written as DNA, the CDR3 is TGTGCCTGGAGTGTTCAGGGGGTTTTGGAAAAACTGTTTTTT.

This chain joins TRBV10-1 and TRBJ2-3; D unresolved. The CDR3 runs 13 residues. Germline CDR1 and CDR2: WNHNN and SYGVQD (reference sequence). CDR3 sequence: CACSLALTDTQYF. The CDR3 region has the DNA TGCGCGTGCTCTTTGGCCCTCACAGATACGCAGTATTTT.

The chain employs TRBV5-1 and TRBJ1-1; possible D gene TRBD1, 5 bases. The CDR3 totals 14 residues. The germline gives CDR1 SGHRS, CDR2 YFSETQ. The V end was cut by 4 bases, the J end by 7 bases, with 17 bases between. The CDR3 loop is CASSIGGLGGEAFF. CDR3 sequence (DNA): TGCGCCAGCAGCATAGGAGGGCTTGGGGGTGAAGCTTTCTTT.

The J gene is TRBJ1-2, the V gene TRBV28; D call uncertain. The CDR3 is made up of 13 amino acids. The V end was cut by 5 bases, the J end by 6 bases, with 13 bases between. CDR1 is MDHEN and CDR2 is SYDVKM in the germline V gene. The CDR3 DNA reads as TGTGCCAGCAGTAAAAACAGAATAGATGGCTACACCTTC. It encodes CASSKNRIDGYTF.

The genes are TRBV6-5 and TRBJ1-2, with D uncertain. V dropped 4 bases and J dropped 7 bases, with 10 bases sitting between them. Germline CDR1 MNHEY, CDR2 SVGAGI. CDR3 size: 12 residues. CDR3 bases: TGTGCCAGCAGTTCTTTAAATCGTGGCTACACCTTC. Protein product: CASSSLNRGYTF.

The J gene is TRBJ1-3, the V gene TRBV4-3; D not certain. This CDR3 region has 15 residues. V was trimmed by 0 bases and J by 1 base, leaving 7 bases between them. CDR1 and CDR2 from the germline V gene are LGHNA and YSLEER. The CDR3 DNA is TGCGCCAGCAGCCAAGATTCATTTTCTGGAAACACCATATATTTT. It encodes CASSQDSFSGNTIYF.

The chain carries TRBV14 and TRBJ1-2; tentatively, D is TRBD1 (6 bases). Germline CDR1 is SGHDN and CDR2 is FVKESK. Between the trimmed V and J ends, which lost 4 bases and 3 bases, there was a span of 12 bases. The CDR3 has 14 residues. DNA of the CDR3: TGTGCCAGCAGCCCAGGCACAGGGTACTATGGCTACACCTTC. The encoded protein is CASSPGTGYYGYTF.

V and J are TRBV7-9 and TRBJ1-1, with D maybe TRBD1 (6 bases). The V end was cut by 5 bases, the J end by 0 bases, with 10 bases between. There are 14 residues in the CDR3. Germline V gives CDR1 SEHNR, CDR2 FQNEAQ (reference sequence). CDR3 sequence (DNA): TGTGCCAGCAGCCCGGACAGCTTGAACACTGAAGCTTTCTTT. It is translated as CASSPDSLNTEAFF.

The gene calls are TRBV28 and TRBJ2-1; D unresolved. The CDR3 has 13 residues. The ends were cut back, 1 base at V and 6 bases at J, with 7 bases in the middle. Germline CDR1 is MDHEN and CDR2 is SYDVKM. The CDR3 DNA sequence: TGTGCCAGCAGTTTATACCAGGCCAATGAGCAGTTCTTC. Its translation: CASSLYQANEQFF.

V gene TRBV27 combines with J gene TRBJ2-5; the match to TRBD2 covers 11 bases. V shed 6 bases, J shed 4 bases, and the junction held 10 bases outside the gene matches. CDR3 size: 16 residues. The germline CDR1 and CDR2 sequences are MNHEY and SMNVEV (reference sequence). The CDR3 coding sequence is TGTGCCAGCAGGCCTAGCGGGAGGCCACTCGGAGAGACCCAGTACTTC. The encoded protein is CASRPSGRPLGETQYF.

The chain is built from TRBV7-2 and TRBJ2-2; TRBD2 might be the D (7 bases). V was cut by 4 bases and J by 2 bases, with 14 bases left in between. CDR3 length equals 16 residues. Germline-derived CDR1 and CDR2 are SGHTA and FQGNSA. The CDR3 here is CASSSGGARNTGELFF. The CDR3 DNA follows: TGTGCCAGCAGCTCTGGGGGGGCGCGAAACACCGGGGAGCTGTTTTTT.

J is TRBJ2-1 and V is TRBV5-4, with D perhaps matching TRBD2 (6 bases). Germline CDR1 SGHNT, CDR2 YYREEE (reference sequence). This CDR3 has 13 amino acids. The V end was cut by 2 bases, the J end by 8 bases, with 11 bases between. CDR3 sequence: CASSFSGGDEQFF. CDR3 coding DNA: TGTGCCAGCAGCTTCTCGGGCGGGGATGAGCAGTTCTTC.

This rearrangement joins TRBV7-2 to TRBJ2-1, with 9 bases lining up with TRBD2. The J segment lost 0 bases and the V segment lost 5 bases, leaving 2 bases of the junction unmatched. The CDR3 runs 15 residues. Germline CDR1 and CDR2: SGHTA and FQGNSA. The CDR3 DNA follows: TGTGCCAGCAGCACGACTAGCGGCTCCTACAATGAGCAGTTCTTC. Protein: CASSTTSGSYNEQFF.

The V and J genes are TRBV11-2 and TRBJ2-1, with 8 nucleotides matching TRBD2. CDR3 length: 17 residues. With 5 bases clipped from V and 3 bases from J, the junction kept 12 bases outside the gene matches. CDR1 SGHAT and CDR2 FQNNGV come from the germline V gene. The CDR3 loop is CASSPGGGAGNYNEQFF. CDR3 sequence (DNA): TGTGCCAGCAGCCCCGGGGGGGGAGCGGGGAACTACAATGAGCAGTTCTTC.

Here the CDR3 reads CASARLESNTGELFF. CDR3 coding DNA: TGTGCCAGCGCCAGGTTGGAATCGAACACCGGGGAGCTGTTTTTT. The gene calls are TRBV7-2 and TRBJ2-2; D remains unclear. Germline lookup yields CDR1 SGHTA and CDR2 FQGNSA. The CDR3 totals 15 residues. Trimming left V 8 bases short and J 0 bases short, with 13 bases between.

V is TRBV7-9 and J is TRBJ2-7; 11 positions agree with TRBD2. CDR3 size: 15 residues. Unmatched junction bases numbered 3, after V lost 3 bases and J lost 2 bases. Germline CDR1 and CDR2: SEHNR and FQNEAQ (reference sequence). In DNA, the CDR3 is TGTGCCAGCAGCTTTACTAGCGGGAGAGCCTACGAGCAGTACTTC. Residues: CASSFTSGRAYEQYF.

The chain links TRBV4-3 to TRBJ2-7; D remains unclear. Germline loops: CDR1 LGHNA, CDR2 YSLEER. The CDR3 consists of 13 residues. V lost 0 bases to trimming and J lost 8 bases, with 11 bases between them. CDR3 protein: CASSQDRSLQQYF. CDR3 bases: TGCGCCAGCAGCCAAGATCGTAGCCTACAGCAGTACTTC.